This entry concerns a single TCR beta chain. The data originate from a study of cytomegalovirus exposure and HLA in healthy donors. Per the germline V gene, CDR1 is MNHNS and CDR2 is SASEGT. V gave up 1 base and J gave up 8 bases, with 11 bases separating them. The CDR3 is made up of 13 amino acids. Primers: 60 Vbeta forward and 13 Jbeta reverse. Some clones are missing from TCRdb's copy, which holds only in-frame ones; the method was immunoSEQ multiplex PCR. The sample has fewer than 180,000 clones; approximately 79% are singletons. The origin of this receptor is a man between 50 and 59 years old in good health and CMV-seropositive. V gene TRBV6-1 combines with J gene TRBJ1-2; the D gene is possibly TRBD1 (5 bases). The sequenced sample was PBMCs. The CDR3 loop reads CASSEGPWGGYTF. CDR3 in DNA: TGTGCCAGCAGTGAAGGACCCTGGGGCGGCTACACCTTC.